The clone carrying this T cell receptor beta chain was counted many times. These data belong to a study of T-cell reconstitution after alpha-beta-depleted transplantation in children. Using unique molecular identifiers, the investigators prepared the TCRbeta library. TCRdb ran MiXCR on the PCR reads and lists one entry per CDR3 protein. Here the sample spans under 350,000 distinct CDR3 sequences, more than 9% being singletons. The junction had 8 bases not matched to a gene; V was cut back by 4 bases and J by 2 bases. The CDR3 has 17 amino acids. Per germline, CDR1 SGHNT and CDR2 YENEEA. The chain employs TRBV11-3 and TRBJ2-1; 10 bases fit TRBD2. The input for sequencing was PBMCs from the stem cell graft donor, taken from the stem cell graft. The TCR comes from a human donor who donated a stem cell graft to a child with SCID. This CDR3 is CASSSDGSGGAYNEQFF. In DNA form, the CDR3 reads TGTGCCAGCAGCTCCGACGGAAGCGGGGGGGCCTACAATGAGCAGTTCTTC. Complete variable domain (other parts from reference TRBV11-3 and TRBJ2-1): EAGVVQSPRYKIIEKKQPVAFWCNPISGHNTLYWYLQNLGQGPELLIRYENEEAVDDSQLPKDRFSAERLKGVDSTLKIQPAELGDSAVYLCASSSDGSGGAYNEQFFGPGTRLTVL.